This T cell receptor beta chain comes out of a study of blood T cells in healthy people across ages. Next came a second PCR, run for about 6 to 12 cycles, which used a sample-barcoded 5' primer along with a J-beta primer mix. All samples yielded 2.5 million or more CDR3-containing paired-end reads. TCRdb re-called the 5' RACE reads through MiXCR, storing one row per CDR3 protein. Of some 1,500,000 distinct CDR3 sequences listed, approximately 43% are singletons. Investigators took around 11 milliliters of peripheral blood from every donor. The CDR3 length is 14 residues. V was cut by 0 bases and J by 6 bases, with 9 bases left in between. The germline V gene has CDR1 SGHTA and CDR2 FQGNSA.

The source of this sequence is a woman aged 18 to 35 in good health. The J gene is TRBJ1-5, the V gene TRBV7-2, with D possibly matching TRBD1 (5 bases). The material sequenced was blood. The CDR3 protein is CASSLAGATQPQHF. The CDR3 DNA reads TGTGCCAGCAGCTTAGCAGGGGCAACTCAGCCCCAGCATTTT. Based on the CDR3 plus reference TRBV7-2 and TRBJ1-5, the full variable domain is GAGVSQSPSNKVTEKGKDVELRCDPISGHTALYWYRQSLGQGLEFLIYFQGNSAPDKSGLPSDRFSAERTGGSVSTLTIQRTQQEDSAVYLCASSLAGATQPQHFGDGTRLSIL.